Listed below are T cell receptor beta chains from one sample, sequenced in a study of siplizumab effects on memory and regulatory T cells. Profiled with immunoSEQ multiplex PCR; TCRdb holds only in-frame clones, not every one. This table holds roughly 110,000 clones, just over 90% found once. Sequencing input: non-Treg CD4+ T cells sorted from blood. The receptor set was obtained from a human donor in good health. Each CDR3 is given with its conserved first and last residue. The D gene is left open where the match is weak. A clone size is listed for some rows: how often the clone was seen (once, few, many), or a class if it is expanded.

V gene,D gene,J gene,clone size,CDR3 DNA,CDR3 protein
TRBV5-1,TRBD2,TRBJ2-1,-,TGCGCCAGCAGCTTACTAGCGGGGAGTTACAATGAGCAGTTCTTC,CASSLLAGSYNEQFF
TRBV4-1,-,TRBJ1-3,-,TGCGCCAGCAGCCAAGAAACAGCAGGCAGAGGAAACACCATATATTTT,CASSQETAGRGNTIYF
TRBV5-1,TRBD1,TRBJ2-4,-,TGCGCCAGCAGCTGGGAACCTACAGGGGTCAAAAACATTCAGTACTTC,CASSWEPTGVKNIQYF
TRBV9,TRBD1,TRBJ1-4,-,TGTGCCAGCAGCGTAGACAGGGGGAATGAAAAACTGTTTTTT,CASSVDRGNEKLFF
TRBV6-5,TRBD2,TRBJ2-7,-,TGTGCCAGCAGACGCGGACTAGCGGGGGACTACGAGCAGTACTTC,CASRRGLAGDYEQYF
TRBV28,TRBD1,TRBJ1-1,-,TGTGCCAGCACATGGGACAGGGCCCGAAACACTGAAGCTTTCTTT,CASTWDRARNTEAFF
TRBV2,TRBD1,TRBJ1-2,-,TGTGCCAGCACCCAACAGGGGCACACCTATGGCTACACCTTC,CASTQQGHTYGYTF
TRBV4-2,-,TRBJ1-4,-,TGTGCCAGCAGCCAAGAGGGAGGTCAAGCTAGGGAAAAACTGTTTTTT,CASSQEGGQAREKLFF
TRBV6-6,-,TRBJ2-7,-,TGTGCCAGCGGAACTACAAACCTCCACGAGCAGTACTTC,CASGTTNLHEQYF
TRBV7-8,TRBD1,TRBJ1-2,-,TGTGCCAGCAGCTTAGCGTCGACAGGGGCGATTAACTATGGCTACACCTTC,CASSLASTGAINYGYTF
TRBV5-4,-,TRBJ2-5,-,TGTGCCAGCAGCTTGATTCTGGGCGGAGAGACCCAGTACTTC,CASSLILGGETQYF
TRBV18,-,TRBJ2-2,once,TGTGCCAGCTCACCAGGGCAGGCCGGGGAGCTGTTTTTT,CASSPGQAGELFF
TRBV20-1,-,TRBJ1-1,few,TGCAGTGCTCGGAGGACACACGCTTTCTTT,CSARRTHAFF
TRBV5-4,TRBD1,TRBJ1-2,-,TGTGCCAGCAGCTCCTTTACAGGGGTGAATAGCTACACCTTC,CASSSFTGVNSYTF
TRBV2,-,TRBJ1-6,-,TGTGCCAGCAGTGTGACAGGCCCGCGAAATTCACCCCTCCACTTT,CASSVTGPRNSPLHF
TRBV19,TRBD1,TRBJ2-2,-,TGTGCCAGTGGAACCCGGACAGGTACTTCCACCGGGGAGCTGTTTTTT,CASGTRTGTSTGELFF
TRBV2,TRBD1,TRBJ2-5,once,TGTGCCAGTCGACAGGGGGCGCGGGAGACCCAGTACTTC,CASRQGARETQYF
TRBV10-1,-,TRBJ1-5,once,TGCGCCAGCAGTGAGTCGAGGGATCAGCCCCAGCATTTT,CASSESRDQPQHF
TRBV7-9,-,TRBJ2-7,-,TGTGCCAGCAGCTTAACAGGTTACGAGCAGTACTTC,CASSLTGYEQYF
TRBV7-2,TRBD2,TRBJ2-5,-,TGTGCCAGCAGCAGCCGGGGGGGACCTCAAGAGACCCAGTACTTC,CASSSRGGPQETQYF
TRBV18,-,TRBJ2-5,-,TGTGCCAGCTCACCAAAACCGTCGGGGGAGACCCAGTACTTC,CASSPKPSGETQYF
TRBV5-1,-,TRBJ1-1,-,TGCGCCAGCAGTTTGAACACTGAAGCTTTCTTT,CASSLNTEAFF
TRBV11-1,-,TRBJ2-7,-,TGTGCCAGCAGCCGTGAGCCCTACGAGCAGTACTTC,CASSREPYEQYF
TRBV5-1,TRBD1,TRBJ2-7,-,TGCGCCAGCAGCTTGGTTGGTGGGGACAGAGCCTACGAGCAGTACTTC,CASSLVGGDRAYEQYF
TRBV11-2,-,TRBJ1-1,-,TGTGCCAGCAGCTCATCCGGGACATTGAACACTGAAGCTTTCTTT,CASSSSGTLNTEAFF
TRBV19,TRBD1,TRBJ2-4,-,TGTGCCAGTAGTCCTCGCCCCTGGGACAGTTATGGGAACATTCAGTACTTC,CASSPRPWDSYGNIQYF
TRBV7-9,TRBD2,TRBJ2-5,-,TGTGCCAGCACCGGGGGGGAGACCCAGTACTTC,CASTGGETQYF
TRBV6-5,TRBD2,TRBJ2-7,-,TGTGCCACCGCCCAGCGGGGGTTCTCCTACGAGCAGTACTTC,CATAQRGFSYEQYF
TRBV2,-,TRBJ1-4,-,TGTGCCAGCAGACGACAGAGTAATAATGAAAAACTGTTTTTT,CASRRQSNNEKLFF
TRBV7-2,-,TRBJ2-3,-,TGTGCCAGCAGCCCGGGACCCGCCTCCTGGGTCGCAGATACGCAGTATTTT,CASSPGPASWVADTQYF
TRBV19,TRBD2,TRBJ2-1,-,TGTGCCAGTAGTATCGAGCCCCCGACTAGCGGGGGGGCCGATGAGCAGTTCTTC,CASSIEPPTSGGADEQFF
TRBV4-2,-,TRBJ2-7,-,TGTGCCAGCAGCCAAGCCAGCGGGGCAGGGGGCTACGAGCAGTACTTC,CASSQASGAGGYEQYF
TRBV6-1,TRBD1,TRBJ1-2,-,TGTGCCAGCAGTGAAGTACCGGGACAGGCGACGAACTATGGCTACACCTTC,CASSEVPGQATNYGYTF
TRBV30,-,TRBJ1-3,once,TGTGCCTGGAAAGAGGCTATCGATGGAAACACCATATATTTT,CAWKEAIDGNTIYF
TRBV7-2,TRBD2,TRBJ2-7,-,TGTGCCAGCAGCACCTCTAGCGGGGGGCCCTACGAGCAGTACTTC,CASSTSSGGPYEQYF
TRBV11-3,TRBD1,TRBJ2-1,-,TGTGCCAGCAGCCCCAGCGCCTTACAGGGGGCAGGATACAATGAGCAGTTCTTC,CASSPSALQGAGYNEQFF
TRBV7-9,-,TRBJ1-2,-,TGTGCCAGCAGCCCCCCAGGGTCAGGCGATGGCTACACCTTC,CASSPPGSGDGYTF
TRBV4-2,-,TRBJ2-5,-,TGTGCCAGCAGCCAAGGGTATTACTCCCAAGAGACCCAGTACTTC,CASSQGYYSQETQYF
TRBV11-2,-,TRBJ2-3,-,TGTGCCAGCAGCTTAGATGGGGCGGGGTCAGATACGCAGTATTTT,CASSLDGAGSDTQYF
TRBV7-2,-,TRBJ1-2,-,TGTGCCAGCAGCTTCGGACAGAACTATGGCTACACCTTC,CASSFGQNYGYTF
TRBV6-6,-,TRBJ1-6,-,TGTGCCAGCATGCCGGGGTATAATTCACCCCTCCACTTT,CASMPGYNSPLHF
TRBV11-2,-,TRBJ1-2,-,TGTGCCAGCAGCTTGGACAGAAACTATGGCTACACCTTC,CASSLDRNYGYTF
TRBV10-3,TRBD1,TRBJ1-2,-,TGTGCCATCAGTGAGTCGACAGGGAGGTATGGCTACACCTTC,CAISESTGRYGYTF
TRBV5-6,-,TRBJ1-2,-,TGTGCCAGCAGCTTGATGGAGGGAAACTATGGCTACACCTTC,CASSLMEGNYGYTF
TRBV11-2,-,TRBJ1-1,-,TGTGCCAGCAGCCTGGGCCCCAGGCTGAACACTGAAGCTTTCTTT,CASSLGPRLNTEAFF
TRBV18,TRBD1,TRBJ1-5,-,TGTGCCAGCTCACCACCGAGGACAGGGGTGAGGCAGCCCCAGCATTTT,CASSPPRTGVRQPQHF